One sample yielded the 18 T cell receptor beta chains listed below, sequenced in a study of blood T cell repertoires in COVID-19. The assay was immunoSEQ multiplex PCR, and TCRdb's table has in-frame clones only and misses some. This table holds around 300,000 clones, around 90% found once. Material: PBMCs or T cells enriched from blood (not recorded which). The source of these receptors is a woman younger than 35 with acute COVID-19.

V is TRBV6-2 or TRBV6-3 and J is TRBJ2-7; TRBD2 matches at 9 bases. The CDR3 length is 15 residues. Germline V gene sequence: CDR1 MNHEY, CDR2 SVGEGT. V dropped 5 bases and J dropped 5; count of bases not matched to a gene: 10. As DNA, the CDR3 is TGTGCCAGCAGTCCCCCTGCGGGAGGGTTCAACGAGCAGTACTTC. It yields the protein CASSPPAGGFNEQYF.

The chain uses TRBV27 and TRBJ2-7, with TRBD2 matching 8 bases. The CDR3 is 14 residues long. Germline V gives CDR1 MNHEY, CDR2 SMNVEV (reference sequence). V gave up 5 bases and J gave up 3 bases; unmatched junction bases: 6. Written as DNA, the CDR3 is TGTGCCAGCAGTCCCCGAACTAGCGGCTACGAGCAGTACTTC. It codes for CASSPRTSGYEQYF.

This chain connects TRBV13 to TRBJ2-7, with D maybe TRBD1 (6 bases). The length of the CDR3 is 15 residues. Trimming shortened V by 11 bases and J by 3 bases, and 23 bases separated the two germline ends. Germline V gene lookup returns CDR1 PRHDT and CDR2 FYEKMQ (reference sequence). Written as DNA, the CDR3 is TGTGCCCAGGGGTATCTGGACATAGCCTTCTACGAGCAGTACTTC. It is translated as CAQGYLDIAFYEQYF.

V is TRBV6-1 and J is TRBJ2-1, with 11 bases that match TRBD2. J lost 5 bases, V lost 6 bases, and 12 bases had no gene match. The CDR3 sequence is 17 residues long. The V gene's germline CDR1 is MNHNS and CDR2 SASEGT. The CDR3 protein is CASRENIAGGADNEQFF. The CDR3 coding sequence is TGTGCCAGCAGAGAAAATATAGCGGGAGGGGCTGACAATGAGCAGTTCTTC.

This clone was counted a few times. This sequence joins TRBV24-1 and TRBJ2-1, with 10 bases that match TRBD1. Germline trimming cut 7 bases from V and 7 bases from J; bases unmatched to any gene: 9. CDR1 KGHDR and CDR2 SFDVKD come from the germline V gene. The CDR3 extends over 15 amino acids. CDR3 coding DNA: TGTGCCACCAGCGACCGGGACAGGGGAGGGAATGAGCAGTTCTTC. Amino acids: CATSDRDRGGNEQFF.

The gene calls are TRBV3-1 (or the pseudogene TRBV3-2) and TRBJ2-7; 12 bases match TRBD2. V lost 4 bases, J lost 5 bases, and 15 bases stayed unmatched. The V gene's germline CDR1 is LGHDT and CDR2 YNNKEL (reference sequence). This CDR3 has 18 amino acids. CDR3 amino acids: CASSPRRSSGRAVNEQYF. The CDR3 region has the DNA TGTGCCAGCAGCCCCCGCCGATCTAGCGGGAGGGCCGTCAACGAGCAGTACTTC.

J is TRBJ1-4 and V is TRBV7-9; D not certain. V lost 8 bases to trimming and J lost 4 bases, with 23 bases between them. The germline V gene encodes CDR1 SEHNR and CDR2 FQNEAQ (reference sequence). The CDR3 loop spans 17 amino acids. CDR3 loop: CASVSLVLTGINEKLFF. In nucleotides, the CDR3 is TGTGCCAGCGTTTCCTTGGTCCTCACGGGGATTAATGAAAAACTGTTTTTT.

The CDR3 sequence is CASSPSGQGTNSPLHF. CDR3 nucleotide sequence: TGTGCCAGTAGCCCCTCGGGGCAGGGGACTAATTCACCCCTCCACTTT. This chain joins TRBV19 and TRBJ1-6, with D tentatively TRBD1 (6 bases). The CDR3 is made up of 16 amino acids. The germline CDR1 and CDR2 sequences are LNHDA and SQIVND (reference sequence). Trimming took 6 bases from V and 6 from J, leaving 18 bases between them.

The chain uses TRBV6-5 and TRBJ1-2; TRBD1 agrees at 7 bases. The CDR3 consists of 13 residues. Germline loops: CDR1 MNHEY, CDR2 SVGAGI. V dropped 7 bases and J dropped 5; count of bases not matched to a gene: 7. CDR3 nucleotides: TGTGCCAGCATCCAGGACAGGACATATGGCTACACCTTC. Amino acid sequence: CASIQDRTYGYTF.

The CDR3 DNA reads as TGTGCCAGCAGCCCTCGGGGACAGGGATCAGAGACCCAGTACTTC. Encoded protein: CASSPRGQGSETQYF. V is TRBV7-3 and J is TRBJ2-5; TRBD1 aligns across 9 bases. The V and J ends lost 5 bases and 4 bases, in that order; junction bases with no gene match: 8. The CDR3 runs 15 residues. Germline loops: CDR1 SGHTA, CDR2 FQGTGA.

This clone showed up just a few times. V is TRBV11-2 and J is TRBJ2-1; TRBD2 aligns across 10 bases. Trimming took 4 bases from V and 5 from J; bases not matched to a gene: 11. There are 17 residues in the CDR3. Germline CDR1 reads SGHAT; CDR2 reads FQNNGV. The CDR3 here is CASSWSPSGSSDNEQFF. The DNA of the CDR3 is TGTGCCAGCAGCTGGTCGCCTAGCGGGAGCTCGGACAATGAGCAGTTCTTC.

The chain combines TRBV27 with TRBJ1-2; D remains ambiguous. Trimming removed 0 bases from V and 7 bases from J, with 18 bases in between. This CDR3 spans 16 amino acids. The germline gives CDR1 MNHEY, CDR2 SMNVEV (reference sequence). DNA for the CDR3: TGTGCCAGCAGTTTATCCACAGTGCCGGGAGAAGGTGGCTACACCTTC. Translating gives CASSLSTVPGEGGYTF.

This rearrangement joins TRBV7-9 to TRBJ2-6; D gene unclear. The CDR3 extends over 16 amino acids. V lost 5 bases and J lost 1, with 12 bases in between. CDR1 SEHNR and CDR2 FQNEAQ come from the germline V gene (reference sequence). For the CDR3, the DNA is TGTGCCAGCAGCCATGACACCTTTTCTGGGGCCAACGTCCTGACTTTC. This sequence encodes CASSHDTFSGANVLTF.

The chain combines TRBV4-1 with TRBJ2-3; D call uncertain. V dropped 0 bases and J dropped 2 bases, with 6 bases sitting between them. CDR1 and CDR2 from the germline V gene are MGHRA and YSYEKL. The CDR3 length is 14 residues. CDR3 coding DNA: TGCGCCAGCAGCCAAGATTGGGCCACAGATACGCAGTATTTT. Encoded protein: CASSQDWATDTQYF.

V gene TRBV9 combines with J gene TRBJ1-5, with 10 bases identical to TRBD1. This CDR3 comprises 15 residues. The V gene's germline CDR1 is SGDLS and CDR2 YYNGEE. J was trimmed by 6 bases and V by 0 bases; bases with no gene match: 3. As DNA, the CDR3 is TGTGCCAGCAGCGTAGGGGACAGGGGTGGTCAGCCCCAGCATTTT. This codes for CASSVGDRGGQPQHF.

The chain joins TRBV5-1 to TRBJ2-5; tentatively, D is TRBD1 (6 bases). Germline assignment: CDR1 SGHRS and CDR2 YFSETQ. The CDR3 has 15 residues. The V and J ends lost 5 bases and 3 bases respectively, with 17 bases between them. CDR3: CASRVGGITKETQYF. The CDR3 nucleotides are TGCGCCAGCAGAGTAGGGGGAATAACGAAAGAGACCCAGTACTTC.

The V gene is TRBV24-1, the J gene TRBJ2-5; 8 bases are a match to TRBD1. The J segment lost 5 bases and the V segment lost 4 bases, leaving 5 bases of the junction unmatched. The CDR3 loop spans 14 amino acids. Looked up from germline, CDR1 is KGHDR and CDR2 is SFDVKD. DNA for the CDR3: TGTGCCACCAGTGACCTACAGGGGGGTGAGACCCAGTACTTC. The encoded protein is CATSDLQGGETQYF.

The rearrangement joins TRBV7-9 to TRBJ2-5; D gene uncertain. V lost 5 bases, J lost 5 bases, and 15 bases lay in between. The CDR3 is 14 amino acids. Germline V gene sequence: CDR1 SEHNR, CDR2 FQNEAQ (reference sequence). CDR3 in DNA: TGTGCCAGCAGCCTACCCCCTATCGGGGAGACCCAGTACTTC. It codes for CASSLPPIGETQYF.